Below are 18 T cell receptor beta chains sequenced from a single sample in a study of T-cell reconstitution after alpha-beta-depleted transplantation in children. Preparation of the TCRbeta library was carried out with unique molecular identifiers. A single record per CDR3 protein comes from TCRdb applying MiXCR to the PCR reads. The data contain around 360,000 distinct CDR3 sequences, approximately 10% of them singletons. The sample consisted of PBMCs from the stem cell graft donor, taken from the stem cell graft. All receptors derive from a human donor who donated a stem cell graft to a child with acute lymphoblastic leukemia.

This clonotype was detected only a few times. V is TRBV10-3 and J is TRBJ1-2; D is uncertain. Germline lookup yields CDR1 ENHRY and CDR2 SYGVKD. CDR3 size: 15 residues. The V gene lost 6 bases and the J gene lost 2 bases, with 16 bases spanning the gap. The CDR3 loop reads CAISRLAEGNYGYTF. In DNA, the CDR3 is TGTGCCATCAGCCGACTGGCGGAGGGCAACTATGGCTACACCTTC.

The V call is TRBV7-9, the J call TRBJ2-1, with 10 positions matching TRBD1. The junction had 5 bases not matched to a gene; V was cut back by 4 bases and J by 5 bases. CDR1 SEHNR and CDR2 FQNEAQ come from the germline V gene (reference sequence). The CDR3 sequence is 15 residues long. The CDR3 region is CASSSRDRGNNEQFF. The CDR3 coding sequence is TGTGCCAGCAGCTCCCGGGACAGGGGCAACAATGAGCAGTTCTTC.

This clonotype appeared many times. The V call is TRBV5-5, the J call TRBJ2-1; D is possibly TRBD1 (7 bases). This CDR3 is 15 amino acids long. The V gene lost 0 bases and the J gene lost 4 bases, with 11 bases spanning the gap. CDR1 is SGHKS and CDR2 is YYEKEE in the germline V gene (reference sequence). CDR3 bases: TGTGCCAGCAGCTTGGAGGAGGGGGCTTACAATGAGCAGTTCTTC. The encoded protein is CASSLEEGAYNEQFF. The variable domain in full, completed from reference TRBV5-5 and TRBJ2-1, reads DAGVTQSPTHLIKTRGQQVTLRCSPISGHKSVSWYQQVLGQGPQFIFQYYEKEERGRGNFPDRFSARQFPNYSSELNVNALLLGDSALYLCASSLEEGAYNEQFFGPGTRLTVL.

This chain uses TRBV4-2 with TRBJ2-3, with unresolved D. V was pared by 1 base and J by 3 bases, with 8 bases between. The CDR3 runs 14 residues. Looked up from germline, CDR1 is LGHNA and CDR2 is YNFKEQ. CDR3 nucleotides: TGTGCCAGCAGCCAAGCGGCGTCGACAGATACGCAGTATTTT. This codes for CASSQAASTDTQYF.

This chain links TRBV20-1 with TRBJ2-1; TRBD2 matches 9 bases. V shed 4 bases and J 9 bases; nucleotides not matched to a gene: 10. The CDR3 length is 14 residues. Germline loops: CDR1 DFQATT, CDR2 SNEGSKA (reference sequence). The chain's CDR3 is CSAKGLAGSIEQFF. CDR3 in DNA: TGCAGTGCTAAGGGGCTAGCGGGGAGCATTGAGCAGTTCTTC.

This clonotype was detected many times. The rearrangement joins TRBV12-3 or TRBV12-4 to TRBJ1-5; no clear D gene. V lost 0 bases and J lost 7, with 22 bases in between. The CDR3 totals 18 residues. CDR3 DNA sequence: TGTGCCAGCAGTTTAGCGCTGTCTTTCCTCCCCAGGTCACAGCCCCAGCATTTT. Translation: CASSLALSFLPRSQPQHF.

This clonotype was seen many times. The chain carries TRBV5-1 and TRBJ2-5; 8 nucleotides align to TRBD2. Germline V gene sequence: CDR1 SGHRS, CDR2 YFSETQ. The CDR3 is 17 amino acids. The junction had 13 bases not matched to a gene; V was cut back by 4 bases and J by 2 bases. CDR3 nucleotide sequence: TGCGCCAGCAGCCCGGGACTAGACCAGGGGAATCAAGAGACCCAGTACTTC. Amino acid sequence: CASSPGLDQGNQETQYF.

This chain connects TRBV7-6 to TRBJ2-3; D remains unclear. The V gene's germline CDR1 is SGHVS and CDR2 FNYEAQ. V was pared by 3 bases and J by 0 bases, with 7 bases between. The CDR3 runs 14 residues. The CDR3 region is CASSLFKSTDTQYF. CDR3 sequence (DNA): TGTGCCAGCAGCTTGTTCAAGAGCACAGATACGCAGTATTTT.

This clonotype showed up just a few times. This chain uses TRBV5-6 with TRBJ1-1; D is ambiguous. This CDR3 is built from 14 residues. The germline V and J ends were trimmed by 4 bases and 0 bases, with 10 bases remaining between them. Germline-derived CDR1 and CDR2 are SGHDT and YYEEEE. The CDR3 protein is CASSTAGVNTEAFF. CDR3 DNA sequence: TGTGCCAGCAGCACCGCGGGAGTGAACACTGAAGCTTTCTTT.

This clonotype has a handful of counts. This chain joins TRBV27 and TRBJ2-7; 9 bases match TRBD2. CDR3 length: 19 amino acids. Germline V CDR1 and CDR2: MNHEY, SMNVEV (reference sequence). J lost 4 bases, V lost 7 bases, and 23 bases had no gene match. CDR3 protein: CASTPKRGREGRLSYEQYF. The CDR3, as DNA: TGTGCCAGCACCCCAAAGCGTGGGCGGGAGGGCCGACTTTCATACGAGCAGTACTTC.

At least ten counts were recorded for this clonotype. The chain is built from TRBV29-1 and TRBJ2-3; possibly TRBD2 for D (5 bases). Germline CDR1 SQVTM, CDR2 ANQGSEA. Trimming took off 4 bases at V and 4 bases at J, with 6 bases between the two ends. The CDR3 covers 11 residues. CDR3 region: CSVVGADTQYF. The CDR3 DNA reads TGCAGCGTTGTGGGAGCAGATACGCAGTATTTT.

V gene TRBV10-3 combines with J gene TRBJ2-3, with D hard to call. With 0 bases removed from V and 0 bases from J, the gap between germline ends came to 10 bases. CDR1 and CDR2 from the germline V gene are ENHRY and SYGVKD. The CDR3 spans 16 residues. As DNA, the CDR3 is TGTGCCATCAGTGAGTCTTCCCCCGGGAGCACAGATACGCAGTATTTT. Protein: CAISESSPGSTDTQYF.

This clonotype was seen more than once but under ten times. This chain uses TRBV10-3 with TRBJ2-5, with 13 positions matching TRBD2. The CDR3 extends over 21 amino acids. Germline-derived CDR1 and CDR2 are ENHRY and SYGVKD. V lost 2 bases and J lost 4; bases outside the gene matches: 19. This CDR3 is CAISEPPPLLAGGRARETQYF. The CDR3 region has the DNA TGTGCCATCAGTGAGCCCCCCCCCCTACTAGCGGGAGGGCGCGCGCGAGAGACCCAGTACTTC.

This clonotype was observed a handful of times. This chain joins TRBV20-1 and TRBJ1-1, with no clear D. The V end lost 6 bases, the J end lost 0 bases, and 14 bases lay between the germline ends. This CDR3 spans 14 amino acids. The V gene's germline CDR1 is DFQATT and CDR2 SNEGSKA (reference sequence). This CDR3 is CSARFGQMNTEAFF. CDR3 bases: TGCAGTGCCAGGTTTGGGCAGATGAACACTGAAGCTTTCTTT.

This clonotype has ten or more counts. The chain recombines TRBV6-2 or TRBV6-3 with TRBJ1-5, with D possibly being TRBD1 (5 bases). V was pared by 8 bases and J by 6 bases, with 17 bases between. The CDR3 is 14 residues long. Germline V gene sequence: CDR1 MNHEY, CDR2 SVGEGT. The CDR3 spells CASATSGGGQPQHF. The CDR3 DNA is TGTGCCAGCGCTACCTCCGGGGGAGGTCAGCCCCAGCATTTT.

This clonotype was counted between two and nine times. The chain links TRBV10-3 to TRBJ2-1; either TRBD1 or TRBD2 may supply D (5 bases each). This CDR3 is 14 amino acids long. Trimming shortened V by 6 bases and J by 3 bases, and 12 bases separated the two germline ends. CDR1 is ENHRY, CDR2 SYGVKD, per germline. The CDR3 is CAISTGRIYNEQFF. CDR3 sequence (DNA): TGTGCCATCAGCACGGGACGGATCTACAATGAGCAGTTCTTC.

The chain recombines TRBV20-1 with TRBJ2-2; 14 bases line up with TRBD2. V shed 6 bases, J shed 5 bases, and the junction held 8 bases outside the gene matches. This CDR3 is 16 amino acids long. Germline V gene data show CDR1 as DFQATT and CDR2 as SNEGSKA (reference sequence). CDR3 nucleotides: TGCAGTGCCGGGACTAGCGGGAGAGGTAGAACCGGGGAGCTGTTTTTT. Encoded protein: CSAGTSGRGRTGELFF.

There are a few counts of this clonotype. The CDR3 sequence: CASSATGWNTEAFF. The CDR3, as DNA: TGCGCCAGCAGTGCGACAGGATGGAACACTGAAGCTTTCTTT. The rearrangement uses TRBV10-1 and TRBJ1-1, with a tentative D call TRBD1 (6 bases). The CDR3 has 14 residues. V dropped 4 bases and J dropped 1 base, with 10 bases sitting between them. CDR1 WNHNN and CDR2 SYGVQD come from the germline V gene (reference sequence).